The T cell receptor (beta chain) described here comes from a study of T cells in Graves' hyperthyroidism and ophthalmopathy. Study-level results: The blood repertoire included most of the expanded thyroid clonotypes above 0.001.

Researchers barred patients who had uncontrolled infection, other autoimmune disease, pregnancy or lactation. This clonotype occurred many times. Its cognate antigen is unknown. RNA transcripts served as the template for amplifying TCR beta CDR3 regions. In the first-round RT-PCR of the TCR CDR3, the HTBI primer set was used. TCRdb re-called the multiplex PCR reads through MiXCR, storing one row per CDR3 protein. The sample records 410,000 or so distinct CDR3 sequences, around 15% being singletons. V lost 0 bases and J lost 5, with 14 bases in between. CDR3 length: 15 amino acids. From germline, CDR1 is SGHRS and CDR2 YFSETQ.

The sequencing sample was made of blood. V usage is TRBV5-1 and J usage is TRBJ2-5; D is ambiguous. This receptor was identified in a man between 18 and 29 years old with Graves' ophthalmopathy. Here the CDR3 reads CASSLARMPLETQYF. In DNA, the CDR3 is TGCGCCAGCAGCTTGGCCAGGATGCCTTTGGAGACCCAGTACTTC.